Listed here is a single T cell receptor beta chain. The target of this receptor is not known. Base qualities are not provided; no much larger clone lies one nucleotide away. The record originates from a study of blood T cell repertoires in COVID-19 (dated by TCRdb to about 2020). Regarding the complete study: Samples covering the acute and convalescent phases of COVID-19 were provided by collaborators in the United States, Italy and Spain. Where available, HLA class I and class II types were taken from metadata supplied by the sample provider and were not determined by assay-based typing. Samples came from the ongoing ImmuneRACE study (first 160 participants) plus 1,254 subjects from 6 global collaborators. The dataset comprised deeply sampled blood TCRbeta repertoires from subjects exposed to, actively infected with, or recovered from COVID-19. Nearly every sample came with metadata listing a de-identified subject ID, COVID-19 status, age in years and sex. The material from the prospective study consisted of cDNA or gDNA derived from T cells, B-cell-depleted T cells, or PBMCs. The repertoires were released in a freely available public database intended as a resource for research on the immune response to SARS-CoV-2. What the study reported, not specific to this receptor: The quantity of clinical and demographic metadata differed by source and by participant and was supplied without curation.

TCRbeta CDR3 regions were amplified from genomic DNA using the immunoSEQ Assay, a bias-controlled multiplex PCR. The study's own analysis went as follows. Nucleated cell counts per sample were estimated from amplification of reference gene primers within the assay. Sequence reads were collapsed and filtered to measure the absolute abundance of every unique TCRbeta CDR3 rearrangement. For each sample, productive Simpson clonality was calculated by taking the square root of Simpson's diversity index across productive rearrangements. TCRdb's version of the immuneACCESS table is confined to in-frame rearrangements and falls short of the full clone set. An unresolved V gene accounts for under half of the shortfall where checked; the remainder is of unknown origin. That table gives V, J and clone size, and the DNA gave D and trimming. This sample has 200,000 to 300,000 clones in its table, and roughly 84% of those were observed once. The ten largest clones take up 4.2% of the sample.

Trimming at the junction amounts to 3 bases on V and 4 bases on J, and the germline ends lie 9 bases apart. From its cysteine to its phenylalanine, the CDR3 spans 14 amino acids. Only CDR3 DNA remains: 42 bases, in frame from the first base. The germline V gene (reference sequence) sets CDR1 to SEHNR and CDR2 to FQNEAQ. The collaborating institutions used their own protocols to collect whole blood in K2EDTA tubes. For TCRbeta analysis, collaborators shipped samples in one of three forms: frozen whole blood, isolated PBMCs, or DNA extracted from either of those sample types. The origin of this receptor is a man in his sixties with acute or convalescent COVID-19. Rearrangement joined TRBV7-9 to TRBJ1-4, and perhaps TRBD1 as D gene, on 6 matching bases. What was sequenced was peripheral blood. The DNA sequence is as follows: TGTGCCAGCAGCTTCGACAGGAGTAATGAAAAACTGTTTTTT. Its translation reads: CASSFDRSNEKLFF.